This record concerns one TCR beta chain sequence. This record comes from a study of monozygotic twins with inflammatory bowel disease. Making each TCR library took 3,000 to 4,000 ng of total RNA. Reanalyzing the 5' RACE reads, TCRdb keeps one entry per CDR3 protein, without DNA. The specimen's table records 150,000 to 200,000 distinct CDR3 sequences. RNA in its total form was extracted from whole blood, and T cells were not sorted. This CDR3 has 15 residues. CDR1 MGHRA and CDR2 YSYEKL come from the germline V gene. This TCR came from a human donor with ulcerative colitis or Crohn's disease, or a healthy co-twin of an affected twin (not recorded which). The chain uses TRBV4-1 and TRBJ2-7; TCRdb's assignment of TRBD1 cannot be checked, as there is no DNA. Sample: blood. This chain's CDR3 is CASSRNMGRGYEQYF.